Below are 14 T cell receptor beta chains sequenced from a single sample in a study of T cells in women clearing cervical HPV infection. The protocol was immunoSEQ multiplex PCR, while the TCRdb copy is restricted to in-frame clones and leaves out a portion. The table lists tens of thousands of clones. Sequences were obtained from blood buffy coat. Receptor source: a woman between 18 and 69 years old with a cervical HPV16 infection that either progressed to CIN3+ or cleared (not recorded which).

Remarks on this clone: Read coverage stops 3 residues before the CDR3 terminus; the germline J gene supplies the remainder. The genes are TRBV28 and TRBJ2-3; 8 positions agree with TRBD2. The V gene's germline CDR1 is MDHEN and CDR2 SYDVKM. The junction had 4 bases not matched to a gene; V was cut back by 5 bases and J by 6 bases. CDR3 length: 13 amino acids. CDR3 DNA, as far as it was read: TGTGCCAGCAGTAGCGGGGGTCCGGATACG. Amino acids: CASSSGGPDT. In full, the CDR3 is CASSSGGPDTQYF.

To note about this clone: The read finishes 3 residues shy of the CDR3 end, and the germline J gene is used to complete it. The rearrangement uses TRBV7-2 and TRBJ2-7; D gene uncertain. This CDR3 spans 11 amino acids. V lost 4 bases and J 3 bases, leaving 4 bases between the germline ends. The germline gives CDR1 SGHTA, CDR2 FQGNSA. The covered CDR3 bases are TGTGCCAGCAGCTCCTTCTACGAG. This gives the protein CASSSFYE. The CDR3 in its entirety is CASSSFYEQYF.

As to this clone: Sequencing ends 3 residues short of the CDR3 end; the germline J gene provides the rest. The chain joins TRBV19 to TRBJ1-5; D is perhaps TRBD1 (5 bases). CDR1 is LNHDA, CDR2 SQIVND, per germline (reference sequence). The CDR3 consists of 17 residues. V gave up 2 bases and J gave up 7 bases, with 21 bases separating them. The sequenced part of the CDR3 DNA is TGTGCCAGTAGTATACTTAAGGGGAGTTCGGAGGGGCAGCCC. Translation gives CASSILKGSSEGQP. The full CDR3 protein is CASSILKGSSEGQPQHF.

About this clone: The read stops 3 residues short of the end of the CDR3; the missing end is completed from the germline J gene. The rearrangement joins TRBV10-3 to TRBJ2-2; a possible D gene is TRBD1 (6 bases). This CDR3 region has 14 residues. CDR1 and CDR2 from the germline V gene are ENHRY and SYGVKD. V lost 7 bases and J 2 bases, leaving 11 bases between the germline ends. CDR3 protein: CAITGQRNTGELFF. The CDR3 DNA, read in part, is TGTGCCATCACCGGACAGAGAAACACCGGGGAG.

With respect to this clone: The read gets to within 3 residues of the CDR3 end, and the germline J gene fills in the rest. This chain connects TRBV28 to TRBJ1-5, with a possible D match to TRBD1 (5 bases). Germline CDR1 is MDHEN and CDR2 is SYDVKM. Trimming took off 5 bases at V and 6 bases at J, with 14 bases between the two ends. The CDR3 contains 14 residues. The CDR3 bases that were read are TGTGCCAGCAGTCAGTCAGGGATGGGTCAGCCC. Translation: CASSQSGMGQP. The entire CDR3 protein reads CASSQSGMGQPQHF.

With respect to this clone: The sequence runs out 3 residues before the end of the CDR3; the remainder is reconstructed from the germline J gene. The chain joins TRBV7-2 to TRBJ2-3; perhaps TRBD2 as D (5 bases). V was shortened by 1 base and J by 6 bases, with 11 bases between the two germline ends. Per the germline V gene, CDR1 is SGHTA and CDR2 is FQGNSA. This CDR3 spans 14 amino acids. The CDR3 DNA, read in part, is TGTGCCAGCAGCTTAGACGGGGTGCTGGATACG. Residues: CASSLDGVLDT. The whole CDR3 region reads CASSLDGVLDTQYF.

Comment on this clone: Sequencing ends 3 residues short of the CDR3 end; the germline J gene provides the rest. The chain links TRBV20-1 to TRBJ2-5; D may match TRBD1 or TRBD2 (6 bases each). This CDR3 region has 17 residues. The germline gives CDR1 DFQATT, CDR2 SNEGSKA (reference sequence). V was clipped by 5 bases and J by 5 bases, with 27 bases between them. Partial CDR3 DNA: TGCAGTGCTCCAGGGGAGTCGGTATCAACGGGAGCGGAGACC. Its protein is CSAPGESVSTGAET. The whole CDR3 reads CSAPGESVSTGAETQYF.

The sequenced part of the CDR3 DNA is TGTGCCAGCCGGAGGGGGGGGCCAGGTGAAAAA. This sequence encodes CASRRGGPGEK. Given in full, the CDR3 is CASRRGGPGEKLFF. This rearrangement joins TRBV2 to TRBJ1-4; D perhaps matches TRBD1 (6 bases). The CDR3 goes on 3 residues after the read ends, and that part is filled in from the germline J gene. Between the trimmed V and J ends, which lost 8 bases and 7 bases, there was a span of 17 bases. Germline loops: CDR1 SNHLY, CDR2 FYNNEI. The CDR3 is 14 amino acids.

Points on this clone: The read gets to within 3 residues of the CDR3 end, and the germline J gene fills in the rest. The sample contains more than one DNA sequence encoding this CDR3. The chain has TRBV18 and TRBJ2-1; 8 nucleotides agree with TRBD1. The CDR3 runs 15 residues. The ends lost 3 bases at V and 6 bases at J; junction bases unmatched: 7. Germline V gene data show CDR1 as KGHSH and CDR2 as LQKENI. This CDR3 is CASSPPGTGTNEQFF. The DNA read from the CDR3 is TGTGCCAGCTCACCCCCTGGGACAGGAACCAATGAG.

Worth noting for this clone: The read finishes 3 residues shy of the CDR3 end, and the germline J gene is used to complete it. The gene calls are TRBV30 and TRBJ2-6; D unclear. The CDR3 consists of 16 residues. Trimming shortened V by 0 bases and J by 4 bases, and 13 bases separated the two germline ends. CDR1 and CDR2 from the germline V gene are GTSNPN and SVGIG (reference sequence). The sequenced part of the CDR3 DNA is TGTGCCTGGAGTGTGCAGGTTCCGTCCGGGGCCAACGTC. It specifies CAWSVQVPSGANV. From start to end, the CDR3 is CAWSVQVPSGANVLTF.

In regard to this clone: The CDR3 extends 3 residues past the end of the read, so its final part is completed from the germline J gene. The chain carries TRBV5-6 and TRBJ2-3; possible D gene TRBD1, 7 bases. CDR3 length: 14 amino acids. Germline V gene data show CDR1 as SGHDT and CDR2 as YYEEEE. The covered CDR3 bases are TGTGCCAGCAGCTTCGGAGGGGGCGGCGAGACG. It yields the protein CASSFGGGGET. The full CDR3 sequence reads CASSFGGGGETQYF. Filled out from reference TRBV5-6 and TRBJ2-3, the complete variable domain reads DAGVTQSPTHLIKTRGQQVTLRCSPKSGHDTVSWYQQALGQGPQFIFQYYEEEERQRGNFPDRFSGHQFPNYSSELNVNALLLGDSALYLCASSFGGGGETQYFGPGTRLTVL.

The covered CDR3 bases are TGTGCCAGCTCCTTTTATCCCCCCTTTACCTACAATGAG. It encodes CASSFYPPFTYNE. The full CDR3 sequence reads CASSFYPPFTYNEQFF. The genes are TRBV18 and TRBJ2-1; D ambiguous. Read sequence stops 3 residues before the CDR3 end, and the germline J gene provides the missing end. V lost 6 bases to trimming and J lost 2 bases, with 17 bases between them. The V gene's germline CDR1 is KGHSH and CDR2 LQKENI. The CDR3 spans 16 residues.

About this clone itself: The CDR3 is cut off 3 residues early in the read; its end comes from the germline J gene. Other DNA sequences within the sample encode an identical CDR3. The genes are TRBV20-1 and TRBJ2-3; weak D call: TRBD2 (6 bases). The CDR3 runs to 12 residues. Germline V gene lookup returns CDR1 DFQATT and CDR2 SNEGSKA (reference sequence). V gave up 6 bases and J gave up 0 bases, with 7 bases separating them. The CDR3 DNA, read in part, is TGCAGTGCGGGGACTAGCACAGATACG. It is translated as CSAGTSTDT. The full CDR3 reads CSAGTSTDTQYF.

CDR3 bases read: TGCAGTGCTCCTGGAGAGGGAGAGACC. Its protein is CSAPGEGET. The complete CDR3 reads CSAPGEGETQYF. The chain uses TRBV20-1 and TRBJ2-5; possible D gene TRBD2, 5 bases. The read terminates 3 residues before the CDR3 end, so the remaining end is supplied by the germline J gene. V was pared by 5 bases and J by 4 bases, with 11 bases between. The CDR3 length is 12 residues. Germline CDR1 DFQATT, CDR2 SNEGSKA (reference sequence).